Sequencing of this T cell receptor (beta chain) was carried out in a study of T and B cells in COVID-19 patients. Study overall: Peripheral blood came from COVID-19 patients with active infection or after recovery.

The V segment lost 5 bases and the J segment 9 bases; nucleotides outside the gene matches: 3. Germline CDR1 MNHEY, CDR2 SVGAGI. The CDR3 covers 14 residues. Each TRB amplification used roughly 230-550 ng of genomic DNA from blood. General study points: At recovery TRB diversity and richness exceeded healthy donors, after highly clonal active COVID-19 repertoires.

TRB rearrangements were amplified by multiplex PCR with BIOMED2 TRB-A/B primers. TCRdb analysed the multiplex PCR reads with MiXCR anew, one entry per CDR3 protein. This table has 15,000 to 20,000 distinct CDR3 sequences, about 36% appearing once. A remark on this clonotype: The antigen is not known.

The chain combines TRBV6-5 with TRBJ2-2; 13 bases agree with TRBD2. The sample comprised blood. The origin of this receptor is a human donor with active COVID-19. In DNA form, the CDR3 reads TGTGCCAGCAGTACTAGCGGGGGGGCTCGGGAGCTGTTTTTT. Translating it yields CASSTSGGARELFF.